This T cell receptor beta chain was sequenced for a study of PD-1 blockade in mismatch repair-deficient tumors. Turning to the study itself: Enrolled about 2012-2016, patients had progressing, pretreated mismatch repair-deficient cancers of approximately 13 types.

Produced via immunoSEQ multiplex PCR; TCRdb's table is partial and in-frame only. The sample has about 79,000 clones; approximately 80% are singletons. The CDR3 runs to 13 residues. Trimming stripped 4 bases from V and 9 bases from J, with 13 bases between. Per germline, CDR1 SGHTA and CDR2 FQGNSA. PCR or immunohistochemistry showed mismatch repair deficiency in every enrolled patient. TCR sequencing covered three patients who responded to pembrolizumab. Study-level results: Rapid post-treatment expansion, then contraction, generally preceding radiologic response, marked tumor-resident clones.

Turning to this clone: Antigen unknown.

The source of this sequence is an adult with mismatch repair-deficient cancer. Specimen: peripheral blood, collected 44 weeks after starting pembrolizumab. The chain couples TRBV7-2 to TRBJ2-1; D is ambiguous. The CDR3 sequence: CASSSFETGEQFF. The CDR3 nucleotides are TGTGCCAGCAGCTCTTTTGAGACGGGTGAGCAGTTCTTC.